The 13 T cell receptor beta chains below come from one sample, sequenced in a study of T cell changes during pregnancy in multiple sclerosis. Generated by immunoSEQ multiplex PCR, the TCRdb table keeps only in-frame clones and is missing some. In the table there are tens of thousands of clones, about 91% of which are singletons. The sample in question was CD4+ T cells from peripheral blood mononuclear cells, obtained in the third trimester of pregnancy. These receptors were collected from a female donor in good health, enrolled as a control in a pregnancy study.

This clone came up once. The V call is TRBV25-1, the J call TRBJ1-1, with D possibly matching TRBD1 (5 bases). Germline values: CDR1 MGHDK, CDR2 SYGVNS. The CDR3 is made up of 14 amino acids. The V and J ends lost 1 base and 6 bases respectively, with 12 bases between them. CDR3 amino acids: CASSEWVGGAEAFF. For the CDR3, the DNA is TGTGCCAGCAGTGAATGGGTGGGGGGGGCTGAAGCTTTCTTT.

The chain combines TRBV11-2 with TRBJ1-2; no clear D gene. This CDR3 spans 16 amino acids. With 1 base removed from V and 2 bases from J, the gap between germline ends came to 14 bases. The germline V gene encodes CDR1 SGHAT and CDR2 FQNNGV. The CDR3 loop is CASSLGGSLANYGYTF. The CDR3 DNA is TGTGCCAGCAGCTTAGGTGGAAGTCTAGCAAACTATGGCTACACCTTC.

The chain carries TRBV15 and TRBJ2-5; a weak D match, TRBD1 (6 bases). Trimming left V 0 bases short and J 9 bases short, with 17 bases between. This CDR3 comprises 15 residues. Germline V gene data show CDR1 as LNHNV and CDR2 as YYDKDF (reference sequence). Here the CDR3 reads CATSRDPGRKGAQYF. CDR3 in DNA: TGTGCCACCAGCAGAGATCCGGGTCGAAAGGGGGCCCAGTACTTC.

CDR3 in DNA: TGCGCCAGCAGCCGTTCAGGAACTGAAGCTTTCTTT. Residues: CASSRSGTEAFF. This rearrangement joins TRBV4-3 to TRBJ1-1, with D uncertain. CDR3 length: 12 amino acids. Looked up from germline, CDR1 is LGHNA and CDR2 is YSLEER. Trimming took off 4 bases at V and 5 bases at J, with 8 bases between the two ends.

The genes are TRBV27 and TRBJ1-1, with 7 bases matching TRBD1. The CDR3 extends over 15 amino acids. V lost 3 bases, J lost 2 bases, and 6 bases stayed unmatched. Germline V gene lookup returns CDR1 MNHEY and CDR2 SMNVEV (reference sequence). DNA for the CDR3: TGTGCCAGCAGTTTTCGAACAGGGGTTAACACTGAAGCTTTCTTT. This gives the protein CASSFRTGVNTEAFF.

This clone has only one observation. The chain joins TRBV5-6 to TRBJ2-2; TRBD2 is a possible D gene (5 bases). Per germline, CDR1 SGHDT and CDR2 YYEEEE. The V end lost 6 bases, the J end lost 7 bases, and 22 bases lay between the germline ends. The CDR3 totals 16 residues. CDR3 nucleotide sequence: TGTGCCAGCACCGAAGGTTACGGACTCATCGTCGGGGAGCTGTTTTTT. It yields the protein CASTEGYGLIVGELFF.

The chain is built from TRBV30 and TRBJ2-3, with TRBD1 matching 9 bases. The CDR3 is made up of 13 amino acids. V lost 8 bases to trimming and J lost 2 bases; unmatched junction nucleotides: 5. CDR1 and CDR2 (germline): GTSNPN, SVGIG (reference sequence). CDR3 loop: CAAGQGLTDTQYF. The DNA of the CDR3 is TGTGCCGCGGGACAGGGCCTCACAGATACGCAGTATTTT.

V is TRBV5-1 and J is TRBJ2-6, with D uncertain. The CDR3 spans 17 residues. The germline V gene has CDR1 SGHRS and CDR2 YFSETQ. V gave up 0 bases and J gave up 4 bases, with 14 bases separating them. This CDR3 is CASSLVSLGAGANVLTF. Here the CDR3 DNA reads TGCGCCAGCAGCTTGGTGAGCTTAGGAGCCGGGGCCAACGTCCTGACTTTC.

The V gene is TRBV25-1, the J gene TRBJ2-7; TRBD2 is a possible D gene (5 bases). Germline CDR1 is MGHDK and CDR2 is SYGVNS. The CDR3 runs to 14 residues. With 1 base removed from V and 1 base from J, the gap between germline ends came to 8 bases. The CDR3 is CASSEWGESYEQYF. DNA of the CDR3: TGTGCCAGCAGTGAATGGGGAGAGTCCTACGAGCAGTACTTC.

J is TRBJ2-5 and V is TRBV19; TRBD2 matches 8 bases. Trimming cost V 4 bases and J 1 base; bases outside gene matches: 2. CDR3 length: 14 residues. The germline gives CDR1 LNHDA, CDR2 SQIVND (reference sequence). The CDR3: CASSTGGGQETQYF. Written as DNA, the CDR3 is TGTGCCAGTAGTACCGGGGGGGGCCAAGAGACCCAGTACTTC.

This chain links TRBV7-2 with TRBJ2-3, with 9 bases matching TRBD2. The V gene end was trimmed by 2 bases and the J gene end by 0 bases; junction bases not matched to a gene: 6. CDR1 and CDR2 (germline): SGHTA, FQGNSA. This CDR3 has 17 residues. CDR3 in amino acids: CASSLIAGVPSTDTQYF. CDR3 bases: TGTGCCAGCAGCTTAATAGCGGGGGTCCCTAGCACAGATACGCAGTATTTT.

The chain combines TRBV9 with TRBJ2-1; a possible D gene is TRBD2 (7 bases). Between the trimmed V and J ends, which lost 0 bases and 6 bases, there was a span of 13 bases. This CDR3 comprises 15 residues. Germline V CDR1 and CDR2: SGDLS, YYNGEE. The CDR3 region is CASSVGGGNFNEQFF. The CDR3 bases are TGTGCCAGCAGCGTAGGCGGGGGCAATTTCAATGAGCAGTTCTTC.

CDR3 amino acids: CASSQGNVGPEKLFF. The CDR3 nucleotides read TGCGCCAGCAGCCAAGGCAATGTGGGCCCTGAAAAACTGTTTTTT. The chain has TRBV4-3 and TRBJ1-4; D is unresolved. This CDR3 is 15 amino acids long. V was shortened by 1 base and J by 7 bases, with 13 bases between the two germline ends. Germline-derived CDR1 and CDR2 are LGHNA and YSLEER.